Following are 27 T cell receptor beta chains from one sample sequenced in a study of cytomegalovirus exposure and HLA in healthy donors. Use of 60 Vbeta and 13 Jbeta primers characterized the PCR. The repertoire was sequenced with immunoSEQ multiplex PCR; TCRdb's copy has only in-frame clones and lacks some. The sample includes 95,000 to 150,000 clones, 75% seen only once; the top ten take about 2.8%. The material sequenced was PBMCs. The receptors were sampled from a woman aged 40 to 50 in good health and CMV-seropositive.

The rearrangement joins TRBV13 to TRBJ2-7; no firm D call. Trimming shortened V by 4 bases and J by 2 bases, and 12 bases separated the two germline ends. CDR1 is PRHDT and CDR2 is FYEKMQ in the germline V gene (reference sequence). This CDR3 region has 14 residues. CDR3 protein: CASSSTTETYEQYF. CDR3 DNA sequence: TGTGCCAGCAGCTCGACAACTGAGACCTACGAGCAGTACTTC.

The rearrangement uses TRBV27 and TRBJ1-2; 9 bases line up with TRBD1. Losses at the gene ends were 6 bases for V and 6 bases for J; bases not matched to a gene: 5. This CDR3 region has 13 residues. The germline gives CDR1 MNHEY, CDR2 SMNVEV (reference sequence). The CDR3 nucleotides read TGTGCCAGCAGACTCCGGGACAGGGATGGCTACACCTTC. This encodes CASRLRDRDGYTF.

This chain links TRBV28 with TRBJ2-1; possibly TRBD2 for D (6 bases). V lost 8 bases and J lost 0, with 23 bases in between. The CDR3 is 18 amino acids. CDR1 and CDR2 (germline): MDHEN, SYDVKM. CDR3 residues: CASVDFEGSGGSYNEQFF. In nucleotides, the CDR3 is TGTGCCAGCGTTGATTTTGAGGGTAGCGGAGGCTCCTACAATGAGCAGTTCTTC.

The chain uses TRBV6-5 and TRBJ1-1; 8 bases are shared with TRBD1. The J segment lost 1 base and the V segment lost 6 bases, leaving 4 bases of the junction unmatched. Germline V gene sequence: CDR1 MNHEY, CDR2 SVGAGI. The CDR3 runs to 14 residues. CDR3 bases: TGTGCCAGCAGCGGGACAGGTGGGAACACTGAAGCTTTCTTT. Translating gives CASSGTGGNTEAFF.

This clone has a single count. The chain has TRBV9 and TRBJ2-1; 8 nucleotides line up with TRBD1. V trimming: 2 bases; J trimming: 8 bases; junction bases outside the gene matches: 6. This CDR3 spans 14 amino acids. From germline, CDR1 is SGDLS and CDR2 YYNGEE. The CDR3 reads CASSVDRDDDEQFF. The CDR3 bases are TGTGCCAGCAGCGTGGACAGGGACGACGATGAGCAGTTCTTC.

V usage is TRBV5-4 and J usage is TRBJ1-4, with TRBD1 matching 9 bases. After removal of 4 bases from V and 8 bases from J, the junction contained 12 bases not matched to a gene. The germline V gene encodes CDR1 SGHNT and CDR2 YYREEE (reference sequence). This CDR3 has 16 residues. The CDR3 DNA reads TGTGCCAGCAGCCCGGGACAGGGACGGCAACAAGAAAAACTGTTTTTT. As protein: CASSPGQGRQQEKLFF.

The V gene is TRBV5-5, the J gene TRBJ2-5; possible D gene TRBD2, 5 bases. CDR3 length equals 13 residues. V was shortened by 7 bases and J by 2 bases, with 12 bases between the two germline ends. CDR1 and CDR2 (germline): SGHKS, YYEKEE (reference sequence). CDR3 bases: TGTGCCAGCGAGGGTCGAGAGCAAGAGACCCAGTACTTC. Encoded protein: CASEGREQETQYF.

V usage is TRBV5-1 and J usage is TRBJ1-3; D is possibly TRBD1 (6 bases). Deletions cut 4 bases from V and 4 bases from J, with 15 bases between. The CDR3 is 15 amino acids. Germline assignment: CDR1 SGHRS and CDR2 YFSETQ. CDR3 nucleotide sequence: TGCGCCAGCAGCCCGACCAGGGGTAGGGGAAACACCATATATTTT. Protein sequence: CASSPTRGRGNTIYF.

CDR3 loop: CAWSGTGGDTEAFF. The CDR3 DNA follows: TGTGCCTGGAGCGGCACAGGGGGGGACACTGAAGCTTTCTTT. V gene TRBV30 combines with J gene TRBJ1-1; 8 positions match TRBD1. The CDR3 totals 14 residues. Germline V gives CDR1 GTSNPN, CDR2 SVGIG (reference sequence). The ends lost 3 bases at V and 3 bases at J; junction bases unmatched: 6.

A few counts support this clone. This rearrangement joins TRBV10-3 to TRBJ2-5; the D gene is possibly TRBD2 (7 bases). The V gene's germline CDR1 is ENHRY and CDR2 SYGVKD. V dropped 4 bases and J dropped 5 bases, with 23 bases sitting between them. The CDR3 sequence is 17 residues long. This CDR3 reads CAISVFGVAGAGETQYF. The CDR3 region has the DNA TGTGCCATCAGTGTCTTTGGAGTCGCGGGGGCCGGGGAGACCCAGTACTTC.

The CDR3 reads CASSLDRGTDTQYF. The CDR3 bases are TGCGCCAGCAGCTTGGACAGGGGCACAGATACGCAGTATTTT. The chain couples TRBV5-1 to TRBJ2-3, with D possibly TRBD1 on 6 matching bases. CDR3 length equals 14 residues. Germline CDR1 and CDR2: SGHRS and YFSETQ. V was clipped by 0 bases and J by 1 base, with 6 bases between them. Variable domain in full (rest from reference TRBV5-1 and TRBJ2-3): KAGVTQTPRYLIKTRGQQVTLSCSPISGHRSVSWYQQTPGQGLQFLFEYFSETQRNKGNFPGRFSGRQFSNSRSEMNVSTLELGDSALYLCASSLDRGTDTQYFGPGTRLTVL.

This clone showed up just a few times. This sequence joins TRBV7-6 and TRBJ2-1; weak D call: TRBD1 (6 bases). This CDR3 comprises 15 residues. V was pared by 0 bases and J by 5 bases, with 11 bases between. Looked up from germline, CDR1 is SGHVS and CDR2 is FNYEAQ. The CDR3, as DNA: TGTGCCAGCAGCTTAGCACAGGGATGGAACAATGAGCAGTTCTTC. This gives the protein CASSLAQGWNNEQFF.

The CDR3 loop is CASSPSGQPSSTDTQYF. The CDR3, as DNA: TGTGCCAGCTCACCGTCCGGACAGCCTTCTAGCACAGATACGCAGTATTTT. This sequence joins TRBV18 and TRBJ2-3, with D maybe TRBD1 (6 bases). Germline CDR1 is KGHSH and CDR2 is LQKENI. V was clipped by 3 bases and J by 0 bases, with 16 bases between them. The CDR3 is 17 residues long.

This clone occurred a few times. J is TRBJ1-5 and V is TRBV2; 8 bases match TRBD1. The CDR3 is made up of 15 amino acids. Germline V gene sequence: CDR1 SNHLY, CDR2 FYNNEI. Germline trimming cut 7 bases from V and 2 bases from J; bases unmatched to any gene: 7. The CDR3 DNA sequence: TGTGCCAGCACTGGCACAGGGGGAGGCAATCAGCCCCAGCATTTT. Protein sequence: CASTGTGGGNQPQHF. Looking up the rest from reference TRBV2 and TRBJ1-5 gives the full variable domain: EPEVTQTPSHQVTQMGQEVILRCVPISNHLYFYWYRQILGQKVEFLVSFYNNEISEKSEIFDDQFSVERPDGSNFTLKIRSTKLEDSAMYFCASTGTGGGNQPQHFGDGTRLSIL.

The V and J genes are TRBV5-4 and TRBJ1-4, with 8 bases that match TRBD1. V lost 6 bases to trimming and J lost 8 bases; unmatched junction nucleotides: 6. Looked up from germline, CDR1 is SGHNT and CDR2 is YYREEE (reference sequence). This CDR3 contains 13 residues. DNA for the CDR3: TGTGCCAGCACGGACAGGGTTCTGGAAAAACTGTTTTTT. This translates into CASTDRVLEKLFF.

The chain's CDR3 is CASSALLGEGRLEQFF. The CDR3 coding sequence is TGTGCCAGCAGCGCCCTTCTCGGAGAGGGTAGGTTGGAGCAGTTCTTC. The chain couples TRBV7-8 to TRBJ2-1; the D gene is possibly TRBD2 (5 bases). The CDR3 has 16 residues. Trimming removed 5 bases from V and 10 bases from J, with 24 bases in between. Germline CDR1 reads SGHVS; CDR2 reads FQNEAQ.

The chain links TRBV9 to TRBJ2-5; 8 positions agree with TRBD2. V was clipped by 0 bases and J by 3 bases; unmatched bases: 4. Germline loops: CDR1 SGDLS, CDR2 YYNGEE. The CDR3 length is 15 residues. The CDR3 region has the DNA TGTGCCAGCAGCGTAGCCCCGGGACTAGAAGAGACCCAGTACTTC. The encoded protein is CASSVAPGLEETQYF.

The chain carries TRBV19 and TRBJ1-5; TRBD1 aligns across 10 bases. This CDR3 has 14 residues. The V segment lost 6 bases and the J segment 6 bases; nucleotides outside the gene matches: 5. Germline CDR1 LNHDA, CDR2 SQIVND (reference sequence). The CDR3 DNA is TGTGCCAGTAGGGGACAGGGGTGGGTTCAGCCCCAGCATTTT. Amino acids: CASRGQGWVQPQHF.

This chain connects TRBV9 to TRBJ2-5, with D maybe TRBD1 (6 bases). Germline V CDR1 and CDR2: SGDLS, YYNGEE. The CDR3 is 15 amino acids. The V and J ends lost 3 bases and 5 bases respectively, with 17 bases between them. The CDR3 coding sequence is TGTGCCAGCAGCGATACCGGGACCCAGGGGGAGACCCAGTACTTC. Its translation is CASSDTGTQGETQYF.

The CDR3 sequence is CASSLDRLNTQYF. CDR3 sequence (DNA): TGTGCCAGCAGTTTAGACAGGCTAAATACGCAGTATTTT. The chain is built from TRBV27 and TRBJ2-3, with D maybe TRBD1 (6 bases). The germline gives CDR1 MNHEY, CDR2 SMNVEV (reference sequence). V was clipped by 2 bases and J by 7 bases, with 10 bases between them. The CDR3 consists of 13 residues.

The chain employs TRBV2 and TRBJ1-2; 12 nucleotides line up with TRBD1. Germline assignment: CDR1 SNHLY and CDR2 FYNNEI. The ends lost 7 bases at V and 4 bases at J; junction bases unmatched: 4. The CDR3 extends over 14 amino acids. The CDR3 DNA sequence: TGTGCCAGCATCTTGGGACAGGGGGCCTATGGCTACACCTTC. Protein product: CASILGQGAYGYTF. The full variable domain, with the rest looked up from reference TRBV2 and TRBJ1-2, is EPEVTQTPSHQVTQMGQEVILRCVPISNHLYFYWYRQILGQKVEFLVSFYNNEISEKSEIFDDQFSVERPDGSNFTLKIRSTKLEDSAMYFCASILGQGAYGYTFGSGTRLTVV.

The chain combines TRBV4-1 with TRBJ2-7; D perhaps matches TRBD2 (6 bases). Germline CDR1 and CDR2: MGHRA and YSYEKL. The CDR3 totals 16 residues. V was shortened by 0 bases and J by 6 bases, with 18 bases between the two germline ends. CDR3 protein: CASSQDTGRLGGEQYF. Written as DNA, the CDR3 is TGCGCCAGCAGCCAAGATACGGGACGCCTGGGGGGCGAGCAGTACTTC.

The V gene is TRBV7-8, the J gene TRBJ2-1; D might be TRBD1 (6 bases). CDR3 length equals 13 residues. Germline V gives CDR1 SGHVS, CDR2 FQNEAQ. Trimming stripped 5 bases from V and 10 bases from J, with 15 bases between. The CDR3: CASSLQGLAEQFF. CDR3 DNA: TGTGCCAGCAGCCTGCAGGGGCTAGCAGAGCAGTTCTTC.

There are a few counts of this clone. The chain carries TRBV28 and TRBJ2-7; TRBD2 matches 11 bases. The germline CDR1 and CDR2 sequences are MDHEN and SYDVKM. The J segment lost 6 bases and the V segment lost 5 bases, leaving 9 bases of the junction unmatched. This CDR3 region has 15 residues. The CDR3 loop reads CASSPQLAGVIEQYF. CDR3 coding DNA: TGTGCCAGCAGTCCGCAACTAGCGGGAGTGATCGAGCAGTACTTC.

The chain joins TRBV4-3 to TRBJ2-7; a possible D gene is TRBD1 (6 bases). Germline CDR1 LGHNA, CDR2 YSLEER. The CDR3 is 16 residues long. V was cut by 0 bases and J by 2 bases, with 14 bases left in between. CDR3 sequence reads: CASSQDRTDSTYEQYF. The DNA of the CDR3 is TGCGCCAGCAGCCAAGATCGGACAGACTCAACCTACGAGCAGTACTTC.

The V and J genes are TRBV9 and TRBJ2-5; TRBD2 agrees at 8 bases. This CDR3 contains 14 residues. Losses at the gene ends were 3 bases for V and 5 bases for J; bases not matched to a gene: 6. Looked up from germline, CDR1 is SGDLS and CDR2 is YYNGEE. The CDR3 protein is CASSDGGVSETQYF. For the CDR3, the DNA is TGTGCCAGCAGCGACGGGGGGGTAAGCGAGACCCAGTACTTC.

CDR3 bases: TGTGCCACCAGCAGGGCTCCGACTACGCAGCTACCGCGTGAGCAGTTCTTC. Protein: CATSRAPTTQLPREQFF. The gene calls are TRBV15 and TRBJ2-1, with D perhaps TRBD2 (5 bases). The CDR3 spans 17 residues. Looked up from germline, CDR1 is LNHNV and CDR2 is YYDKDF (reference sequence). V lost 3 bases, J lost 9 bases, and 24 bases lay in between.